Listed below are T cell receptor beta chains from one sample, sequenced in a study of T cell repertoires in cytomegalovirus infection. The antigens for these receptors are not known. One entry per CDR3 protein results from TCRdb running MiXCR on the reads. Of approximately 71,000 distinct CDR3 sequences in the sample, 20% to 25% were seen once. The source material was CD8+ T cells from cultured PBMCs, sampled from culture after CMV antigen stimulation. The receptors were gathered from a human donor in good health (CMV status not recorded). Some clones in this sample may be carry-over from other donors' samples. Each CDR3 is given with its conserved first and last residue. A D gene is named only where the DNA matches it firmly. The size of a clone is reported for some rows only, either as once, few or many, or as a class for expanded clones.

>.|.|TRBV9|TRBJ1-2
CANSVDGDGYTF
TGTGCCAACAGCGTAGATGGGGATGGCTACACCTTC
>.|few|TRBV11-2|TRBJ2-3
CASSQRDTDTQYF
TGTGCCAGCAGTCAACGGGACACAGATACGCAGTATTTT
>.|.|TRBV4-1|TRBJ1-5
CASSQGSGDQPQHF
TGCGCCAGCAGCCAAGGGTCAGGGGATCAGCCCCAGCATTTT
>TRBD2|.|TRBV12-3/TRBV12-4|TRBJ2-3
CASSQSGTSGYASTDTQYF
TGTGCCAGCAGTCAATCCGGGACTAGCGGGTACGCTAGCACAGATACGCAGTATTTT
>.|many|TRBV4-1|TRBJ1-5
CASSQLGRAPGRGNQPQHF
TGCGCCAGCAGCCAGCTAGGAAGGGCCCCTGGAAGGGGCAATCAGCCCCAGCATTTT
>.|few|TRBV7-6|TRBJ2-2
CASSPAAAVYTGELFF
TGTGCCAGCAGCCCGGCAGCTGCAGTTTACACCGGGGAGCTGTTTTTT
>.|.|TRBV11-2|TRBJ2-3
CASSFPSESTDTQYF
TGTGCCAGCAGCTTTCCCTCTGAATCGACAGATACGCAGTATTTT
>.|few|TRBV6-2/TRBV6-3|TRBJ2-7
CASSPRDTHYEQYF
TGTGCCAGCAGCCCCCGGGACACCCACTACGAGCAGTACTTC
>.|few|TRBV12-3/TRBV12-4|TRBJ2-1
CASSLGSRSYNEQFF
TGTGCCAGCAGTTTAGGGAGTCGCTCCTACAATGAGCAGTTCTTC
>.|.|TRBV7-9|TRBJ2-5
CASSLVQGTEETQYF
TGTGCCAGCAGCTTAGTCCAGGGGACCGAAGAGACCCAGTACTTC
>.|many|TRBV6-2/TRBV6-3|TRBJ1-5
CASTGHNNQPQHF
TGTGCCAGCACAGGCCATAACAATCAGCCCCAGCATTTT